This TCR beta chain was sequenced in a study of beta chain features in type 1 diabetes. Germline V gives CDR1 SGHDT, CDR2 YYEEEE. With 0 bases removed from V and 2 bases from J, the gap between germline ends came to 9 bases. The length of the CDR3 is 15 residues. Sequencing targeted expressed TCRB transcripts, as all isolated RNA had been reverse transcribed. Method: immunoSEQ multiplex PCR; TCRdb's copy keeps in-frame clones and lacks some. Among about 320,000 clones, 12% to 15% were seen once, and the ten largest hold more than 6.5%. The chain uses TRBV5-6 and TRBJ1-5; no clear D gene. This receptor was obtained from a man aged 25 to 45 in good health. The sample consisted of central memory CD4+ T cells from blood. CDR3 in amino acids: CASSLGIHGNQPQHF. CDR3 DNA: TGTGCCAGCAGCTTGGGTATCCACGGCAATCAGCCCCAGCATTTT. Variable domain in full (rest from reference TRBV5-6 and TRBJ1-5): DAGVTQSPTHLIKTRGQQVTLRCSPKSGHDTVSWYQQALGQGPQFIFQYYEEEERQRGNFPDRFSGHQFPNYSSELNVNALLLGDSALYLCASSLGIHGNQPQHFGDGTRLSIL.